Presented here are 20 T cell receptor beta chains from one specimen sequenced in a study of low-dose radiotherapy and immunotherapy resistance in tumors. Both TCRalpha and TCRbeta chains were reverse transcribed with V-gene-specific primers. Amplification of TCRs used a constant-region primer and V-primer adapter for approximately 18 PCR cycles. MiXCR, run by TCRdb on the reads, gives a single entry per CDR3 protein. The table shows about 39,000 distinct CDR3 sequences, with around a third occurring only once. Time point indicated: before trial treatment. Source: PBMCs, taken before treatment. The receptors shown here come from a male donor with gallbladder cancer.

This clonotype has ten or more counts. The V and J genes are TRBV20-1 and TRBJ2-3; 7 bases match TRBD2. Germline V gene lookup returns CDR1 DFQATT and CDR2 SNEGSKA (reference sequence). This CDR3 is built from 14 residues. Germline trimming cut 8 bases from V and 0 bases from J; bases unmatched to any gene: 8. The CDR3 DNA follows: TGCAGTCTTCGGCGGACTAGAAGCACAGATACGCAGTATTTT. Its protein product is CSLRRTRSTDTQYF.

For this clonotype: This may stem from a read error, because a much larger clone lies one nucleotide away. This chain uses TRBV30 with TRBJ2-2, with D possibly being TRBD2 (5 bases). Germline assignment: CDR1 GTSNPN and CDR2 SVGIG (reference sequence). The CDR3 contains 11 residues. As DNA, the CDR3 is TGTGCCTGGAAGTACACCGGGGAGCTGATTTTT. Protein product: CAWKYTGELIF.

This chain joins TRBV30 and TRBJ2-7; tentatively, D is TRBD2 (6 bases). CDR1 and CDR2 from the germline V gene are GTSNPN and SVGIG (reference sequence). CDR3 length: 14 amino acids. Trimming shortened V by 2 bases and J by 0 bases, and 11 bases separated the two germline ends. CDR3 sequence reads: CAWSRLADSYEQYF. The CDR3 DNA reads TGTGCCTGGAGTCGCTTAGCGGACTCCTACGAGCAGTACTTC. Full variable domain (rest looked up from reference TRBV30 and TRBJ2-7): SQTIHQWPATLVQPVGSPLSLECTVEGTSNPNLYWYRQAAGRGLQLLFYSVGIGQISSEVPQNLSASRPQDRQFILSSKKLLLSDSGFYLCAWSRLADSYEQYFGPGTRLTVT.

This clonotype was detected ten times or more. The chain has TRBV6-2 or TRBV6-3 and TRBJ2-5; 8 bases are shared with TRBD1. The V and J ends lost 1 base and 4 bases, in that order; junction bases with no gene match: 2. Germline V CDR1 and CDR2: MNHEY, SVGEGT. CDR3 length: 14 residues. The CDR3 region is CASSYLGTGETQYF. As DNA, the CDR3 is TGTGCCAGCAGTTACTTGGGGACAGGAGAGACCCAGTACTTC.

This clonotype has ten or more counts. The rearrangement uses TRBV7-2 and TRBJ1-2; 9 bases match TRBD1. Germline CDR1 and CDR2: SGHTA and FQGNSA. The CDR3 length is 13 residues. Losses at the gene ends were 6 bases for V and 7 bases for J; bases not matched to a gene: 6. CDR3 DNA: TGTGCCAGCAGTAGTCGGACAGGGGCTGGCTACACCTTC. Translation: CASSSRTGAGYTF. Full variable domain (outside the CDR3, taken from reference TRBV7-2 and TRBJ1-2): GAGVSQSPSNKVTEKGKDVELRCDPISGHTALYWYRQSLGQGLEFLIYFQGNSAPDKSGLPSDRFSAERTGGSVSTLTIQRTQQEDSAVYLCASSSRTGAGYTFGSGTRLTVV.

V is TRBV20-1 and J is TRBJ2-2; D not certain. Trimming shortened V by 3 bases and J by 1 base, and 9 bases separated the two germline ends. This CDR3 is 14 amino acids long. Germline CDR1 and CDR2: DFQATT and SNEGSKA (reference sequence). The CDR3 sequence is CSASGPRNTGELFF. The CDR3 nucleotides are TGCAGTGCTAGCGGGCCACGGAACACCGGGGAGCTGTTTTTT.

V and J are TRBV5-1 and TRBJ2-3, with a weak D call TRBD1 (5 bases). The V and J ends lost 0 bases and 2 bases respectively, with 7 bases between them. CDR1 is SGHRS, CDR2 YFSETQ, per germline. The CDR3 has 14 residues. The CDR3 reads CASSLGQNTDTQYF. CDR3 nucleotide sequence: TGCGCCAGCAGCTTGGGACAGAACACAGATACGCAGTATTTT.

This clonotype was observed many times. The V call is TRBV7-2, the J call TRBJ1-5, with D uncertain. V lost 3 bases and J lost 3, with 12 bases in between. The V gene's germline CDR1 is SGHTA and CDR2 FQGNSA. There are 15 residues in the CDR3. In nucleotides, the CDR3 is TGTGCCAGCAGCTTGGACCCGAACCCCAATCAGCCCCAGCATTTT. This gives the protein CASSLDPNPNQPQHF.

A word on this clonotype: The final CDR3 position lacks the conserved phenylalanine or tryptophan, pointing to a likely read error. CDR3 coding DNA: TGCGCCAGCAAGGAGGGCTATACCAGCCATGGCTACACCTTA. Amino acids: CASKEGYTSHGYTL. The rearrangement joins TRBV5-1 to TRBJ1-2; no reliable D call. Trimming pared 6 bases from V and 6 bases from J, leaving 18 bases between. Germline assignment: CDR1 SGHRS and CDR2 YFSETQ. The length of the CDR3 is 14 residues.

This clonotype was picked up a small number of times. The CDR3 DNA reads TGTGCCAGCAGCTTGATGCGACAGCCACAGGCCCAGTACTTC. It translates to CASSLMRQPQAQYF. The rearrangement uses TRBV5-5 and TRBJ2-5; tentatively, D is TRBD1 (5 bases). Germline V gene sequence: CDR1 SGHKS, CDR2 YYEKEE (reference sequence). The CDR3 covers 14 residues. V lost 1 base to trimming and J lost 9 bases, with 16 bases between them.

This clonotype was recorded many times. CDR3 sequence (DNA): TGTGCCAGCAGTATAACTAGCGGGAGGGTTAATGAGCAGTTCTTC. Its translation is CASSITSGRVNEQFF. V usage is TRBV27 and J usage is TRBJ2-1; TRBD2 aligns across 13 bases. The germline CDR1 and CDR2 sequences are MNHEY and SMNVEV (reference sequence). Unmatched junction bases numbered 5, after V lost 5 bases and J lost 7 bases. This CDR3 is 15 amino acids long.

This clonotype was detected only a few times. This chain uses TRBV7-6 with TRBJ2-7; 9 bases match TRBD2. This CDR3 is 19 amino acids long. J lost 0 bases, V lost 5 bases, and 17 bases had no gene match. From germline, CDR1 is SGHVS and CDR2 FNYEAQ. The DNA of the CDR3 is TGTGCCAGCAGCCCGCGGGCTAGCGGGGAACACAGGAGCTCCTACGAGCAGTACTTC. Translated: CASSPRASGEHRSSYEQYF.

This clonotype appeared many times. The chain combines TRBV4-1 with TRBJ2-3; D is possibly TRBD1 or TRBD2 (6 bases each). Germline V gene lookup returns CDR1 MGHRA and CDR2 YSYEKL. V shed 3 bases and J shed 4 bases, with 11 bases lying between them. The CDR3 contains 14 residues. The CDR3 nucleotides read TGCGCCAGCAGCCACGGGGGCCTACCAGATACGCAGTATTTT. Translation gives CASSHGGLPDTQYF.

V usage is TRBV29-1 and J usage is TRBJ2-1; TRBD1 matches 8 bases. The length of the CDR3 is 11 residues. The germline V gene has CDR1 SQVTM and CDR2 ANQGSEA. V shed 6 bases and J 7 bases; nucleotides not matched to a gene: 2. This CDR3 reads CSVRQGNEQFF. CDR3 nucleotide sequence: TGCAGCGTAAGACAGGGGAATGAGCAGTTCTTC.

This clonotype was observed many times. The V call is TRBV21-1, the J call TRBJ2-4; TRBD1, the table's D call, lacks a check against the DNA. TRBV21-1 is marked as a pseudogene. The CDR3 spans 17 residues. In DNA, the CDR3 is TGTGCCAGCAGCAGACCGACAGGGAGATCGGTCAAAAACATTCAGTACTTC. Encoded protein: CASSRPTGRSVKNIQYF.

This clonotype was detected ten times or more. This rearrangement joins TRBV27 to TRBJ2-7, with 7 bases lining up with TRBD2. CDR3 length equals 14 residues. The J segment lost 1 base and the V segment lost 2 bases, leaving 2 bases of the junction unmatched. Germline V gives CDR1 MNHEY, CDR2 SMNVEV (reference sequence). CDR3 in DNA: TGTGCCAGCAGTTTAACGGGAGGATCCTACGAGCAGTACTTC. The encoded protein is CASSLTGGSYEQYF.

V and J are TRBV10-3 and TRBJ2-2; either TRBD1 or TRBD2 may supply D (5 bases each). Trimming removed 4 bases at V and 4 bases at J, with 7 bases between. CDR3 length equals 13 residues. In germline, CDR1 is ENHRY, CDR2 SYGVKD. CDR3 in amino acids: CAISVGTTGELFF. CDR3 DNA: TGTGCCATCAGTGTAGGGACCACCGGGGAGCTGTTTTTT.

This clonotype was observed at least ten times. This chain links TRBV12-3 or TRBV12-4 with TRBJ1-6, with 12 bases that match TRBD1. The CDR3 runs to 16 residues. V shed 6 bases and J 7 bases; nucleotides not matched to a gene: 7. Here the CDR3 DNA reads TGTGCCAGCAGCCGGGGACAGGGGGCCTCCAATTCACCCCTCCACTTT. This gives the protein CASSRGQGASNSPLHF.

This clonotype showed up just once. An end of the junction differs from the germline gene, which may be a read error. J is TRBJ2-3 and V is TRBV29-1; D may be TRBD2 (6 bases). This CDR3 is 14 amino acids long. Germline V CDR1 and CDR2: SQVTM, ANQGSEA. This chain's CDR3 is CSVDGYGSTDMQYF. CDR3 nucleotides: TGCAGCGTTGATGGGTACGGGAGCACAGATATGCAGTATTTT.

The sample holds many counts of this clonotype. This sequence joins TRBV19 and TRBJ2-1; D not certain. The germline V and J ends were trimmed by 7 bases and 9 bases, with 16 bases remaining between them. The CDR3 is 13 amino acids. Germline loops: CDR1 LNHDA, CDR2 SQIVND (reference sequence). The CDR3 is CASIPSVFGEQFF. The CDR3 DNA follows: TGTGCCAGTATACCCTCGGTTTTTGGTGAGCAGTTCTTC.